This T cell receptor (beta chain) derives from a study of cytomegalovirus exposure and HLA in healthy donors. Primers for the PCR totalled 60 Vbeta and 13 Jbeta. Profiled with immunoSEQ multiplex PCR; TCRdb holds only in-frame clones, not every one. Among approximately 190,000 clones listed, about 77% were seen once. The CDR3 has 15 amino acids. Germline V gives CDR1 SGHRS, CDR2 YFSETQ. V lost 4 bases to trimming and J lost 4 bases; unmatched junction nucleotides: 6. The clonotype comes from a woman aged 30 to 39 in good health and CMV-seropositive. Material: PBMCs. The rearrangement links TRBV5-1 to TRBJ2-3; TRBD1 matches at 10 bases. In DNA, the CDR3 is TGCGCCAGCAGCCCGGGACAGGGGATCGCAGATACGCAGTATTTT. Amino acids: CASSPGQGIADTQYF.